This passage covers 7 T cell receptor beta chains from one sample sequenced in a study of blood T cell repertoires in COVID-19. Only in-frame clones appear in the TCRdb table, and some are missing; sequencing was by immunoSEQ multiplex PCR. The sample lists 150,000 to 200,000 clones, 82% occurring once. The sequenced material came from peripheral blood. These TCRs come from a woman aged 30 to 39 with acute or convalescent COVID-19.

With regard to this clone: Other DNA sequences from this sample encode an identical CDR3 as well. The chain joins TRBV9 to TRBJ1-2; 9 bases agree with TRBD1. CDR1 is SGDLS, CDR2 YYNGEE, per germline. This CDR3 is 15 amino acids long. J lost 4 bases, V lost 0 bases, and 4 bases had no gene match. The CDR3 is CASSVAGQGLYGYTF. For the CDR3, the DNA is TGTGCCAGCAGCGTAGCGGGACAGGGCCTCTATGGCTACACCTTC.

The chain carries TRBV5-1 and TRBJ2-7; possible D gene TRBD2, 6 bases. The germline V and J ends were trimmed by 5 bases and 2 bases, with 14 bases remaining between them. The CDR3 extends over 14 amino acids. Germline V lookup: CDR1 SGHRS, CDR2 YFSETQ. The CDR3 protein is CASSMAGSTYEQYF. The DNA of the CDR3 is TGCGCCAGCAGTATGGCGGGATCTACCTACGAGCAGTACTTC.

The CDR3 spells CASSTRQGANYGYTF. The CDR3 nucleotides read TGTGCCAGTAGTACAAGACAGGGAGCTAACTATGGCTACACCTTC. The J gene is TRBJ1-2, the V gene TRBV19; 7 bases line up with TRBD1. This CDR3 comprises 15 residues. CDR1 is LNHDA, CDR2 SQIVND, per germline (reference sequence). With 4 bases clipped from V and 0 bases from J, the junction kept 5 bases outside the gene matches.

CDR3 amino acids: CASSLRQITGELFF. The DNA for the CDR3 is TGTGCCAGCAGCTTAAGACAGATCACCGGGGAGCTGTTTTTT. This sequence joins TRBV13 and TRBJ2-2, with a possible D match to TRBD1 (5 bases). Deletions cut 2 bases from V and 4 bases from J, with 8 bases between. The germline V gene has CDR1 PRHDT and CDR2 FYEKMQ (reference sequence). This CDR3 has 14 residues.

The chain uses TRBV28 and TRBJ1-1; possible D gene TRBD1, 5 bases. V dropped 3 bases and J dropped 9 bases, with 14 bases sitting between them. Germline V gene lookup returns CDR1 MDHEN and CDR2 SYDVKM. This CDR3 is built from 13 residues. CDR3 coding DNA: TGTGCCAGCAGTTTGAGTAGGGGTACGAAAGCTTTCTTT. This translates into CASSLSRGTKAFF. Drawing the rest from reference TRBV28 and TRBJ1-1, the complete variable domain is DVKVTQSSRYLVKRTGEKVFLECVQDMDHENMFWYRQDPGLGLRLIYFSYDVKMKEKGDIPEGYSVSREKKERFSLILESASTNQTSMYLCASSLSRGTKAFFGQGTRLTVV.

This sequence joins TRBV7-9 and TRBJ1-1; tentatively, D is TRBD1 (6 bases). Germline lookup yields CDR1 SEHNR and CDR2 FQNEAQ (reference sequence). The CDR3 loop spans 13 amino acids. V dropped 5 bases and J dropped 5 bases, with 12 bases sitting between them. This CDR3 is CASSPGGRTEAFF. In DNA, the CDR3 is TGTGCCAGCAGCCCCGGGGGGCGGACTGAAGCTTTCTTT.

The count of this clone is one. This chain connects TRBV5-5 to TRBJ2-7, with 12 bases matching TRBD2. CDR1 SGHKS and CDR2 YYEKEE come from the germline V gene (reference sequence). CDR3 length: 16 residues. V dropped 4 bases and J dropped 4; count of bases not matched to a gene: 9. The CDR3 nucleotides read TGTGCCAGCAGCCCCTCGACTAGCGGGAGAAGATACGAGCAGTACTTC. Amino acid sequence: CASSPSTSGRRYEQYF. Looking up the rest from reference TRBV5-5 and TRBJ2-7 gives the full variable domain: DAGVTQSPTHLIKTRGQQVTLRCSPISGHKSVSWYQQVLGQGPQFIFQYYEKEERGRGNFPDRFSARQFPNYSSELNVNALLLGDSALYLCASSPSTSGRRYEQYFGPGTRLTVT.